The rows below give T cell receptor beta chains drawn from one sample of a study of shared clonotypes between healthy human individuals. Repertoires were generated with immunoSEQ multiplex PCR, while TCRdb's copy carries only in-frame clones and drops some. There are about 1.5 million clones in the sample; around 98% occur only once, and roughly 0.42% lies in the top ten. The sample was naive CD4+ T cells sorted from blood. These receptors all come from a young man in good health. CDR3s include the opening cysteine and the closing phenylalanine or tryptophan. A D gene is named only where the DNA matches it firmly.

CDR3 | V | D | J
CAISNLARQGSVSEQFF | TRBV10-3 | TRBD1 | TRBJ2-1
CASSAGTSGAKNIQYF | TRBV10-1 | TRBD2 | TRBJ2-4
CASSEQQSSTIYF | TRBV2 | NA | TRBJ1-3
CASSLSVYQETQYF | TRBV7-9 | NA | TRBJ2-5
CASSLQVGYNEQFF | TRBV7-2 | NA | TRBJ2-1
CASSSAWEGGFYGYTF | TRBV27 | NA | TRBJ1-2
CASSDIGRGSLGNEQFF | TRBV10-1 | NA | TRBJ2-1
CASSLEDTRGGYTF | TRBV7-9 | NA | TRBJ1-2
CASSLRGGEQYF | TRBV5-6 | NA | TRBJ2-7
CASSPHQRLGTEAFF | TRBV28 | NA | TRBJ1-1
CASSPDLAEQYF | TRBV19 | NA | TRBJ2-7
CATSRVAGGGDTQYF | TRBV15 | TRBD2 | TRBJ2-3
CASRAGSTYEQYF | TRBV6-5 | NA | TRBJ2-7
CASSYGTAYEQYF | TRBV7-8 | NA | TRBJ2-7
CSVDWALGANYGYTF | TRBV29-1 | NA | TRBJ1-2
CASSLGRYSNQPQHF | TRBV7-2 | NA | TRBJ1-5
CASSEGQGQGYTF | TRBV5-4 | TRBD1 | TRBJ1-2
CAPGDSYNEQFF | TRBV21-1 | NA | TRBJ2-1
CSVGADTQYF | TRBV29-1 | NA | TRBJ2-3
CASSSSWSEAFF | TRBV28 | NA | TRBJ1-1
CASSHDTGELFF | TRBV7-2 | NA | TRBJ2-2
CASSVAMGIGSNEQFF | TRBV9 | NA | TRBJ2-1
CASSLDRVVTEAFF | TRBV11-2 | NA | TRBJ1-1
CASSLVPTSTGELFF | TRBV11-2 | NA | TRBJ2-2
CASRMSEGWTEAFF | TRBV5-1 | NA | TRBJ1-1
CASSTDSLGPQHF | TRBV19 | NA | TRBJ1-5
CASSQDLPGTEAFF | TRBV4-2 | NA | TRBJ1-1
CASRIQGGPQHF | TRBV27 | NA | TRBJ1-5
CASSHPSGPSTDTQYF | TRBV11-2 | TRBD2 | TRBJ2-3
CASSEARQGTEAFF | TRBV2 | TRBD1 | TRBJ1-1
CASSVTWGDTEAFF | TRBV19 | NA | TRBJ1-1